The rows below give T cell receptor beta chains drawn from one sample of a study of cytomegalovirus exposure and HLA in healthy donors. Assay: immunoSEQ multiplex PCR; the TCRdb copy retains only in-frame clones and omits some. The table records roughly 120,000 clones, about 70% of them present only once. The material sequenced was PBMCs. All receptors come from a woman aged 40 to 50 in good health and CMV-seronegative. CDR3s include the opening cysteine and the closing phenylalanine or tryptophan. The D gene is left open where the match is weak. Some rows mark clone size as missing; the rest say once, few, many or name a class of expanded clone.

J: TRBJ1-1; V: TRBV7-6; size: NA; D: TRBD1; CDR3: CASSLGRQGETEAFF; DNA: TGTGCCAGCAGCTTAGGTAGACAGGGGGAAACTGAAGCTTTCTTT
J: TRBJ2-3; V: TRBV4-2; size: NA; D: TRBD1; CDR3: CASSQGSTGAGTDTQYF; DNA: TGTGCCAGCAGCCAAGGTTCGACAGGGGCAGGGACAGATACGCAGTATTTT
J: TRBJ2-1; V: TRBV28; size: few; D: TRBD2; CDR3: CATRLAGGFSNEQFF; DNA: TGTGCCACCCGACTAGCGGGGGGGTTCTCCAATGAGCAGTTCTTC
J: TRBJ1-4; V: TRBV2; size: NA; D: NA; CDR3: CASSTGSPSTNEKLFF; DNA: TGTGCCAGCAGTACAGGGTCCCCTTCAACTAATGAAAAACTGTTTTTT
J: TRBJ1-2; V: TRBV21-1; size: NA; D: NA; CDR3: CASRKLARGPNYGYTF; DNA: TGTGCCAGCAGAAAGCTAGCCAGGGGACCTAACTATGGCTACACCTTC
J: TRBJ2-7; V: TRBV6-5; size: NA; D: NA; CDR3: CASSYSAAGSYEQYF; DNA: TGTGCCAGCAGTTACTCAGCGGCAGGTTCCTACGAGCAGTACTTC
J: TRBJ2-2; V: TRBV19; size: NA; D: NA; CDR3: CASSQNTGELFF; DNA: TGTGCCAGTAGTCAGAACACCGGGGAGCTGTTTTTT
J: TRBJ2-1; V: TRBV18; size: once; D: NA; CDR3: CASSPDRNYNEQFF; DNA: TGTGCCAGCTCACCGGACAGAAACTACAATGAGCAGTTCTTC
J: TRBJ2-3; V: TRBV6-5; size: few; D: NA; CDR3: CASRRGGGRTDTQYF; DNA: TGTGCCAGCAGACGCGGCGGGGGCCGCACAGATACGCAGTATTTT
J: TRBJ2-7; V: TRBV9; size: NA; D: TRBD2; CDR3: CASSPSGGYEQYF; DNA: TGTGCCAGCAGCCCGAGCGGGGGCTACGAGCAGTACTTC
J: TRBJ1-5; V: TRBV28; size: NA; D: TRBD1; CDR3: CASSSTPGGAGQPQHF; DNA: TGTGCCAGCAGTTCCACTCCAGGGGGCGCAGGTCAGCCCCAGCATTTT
J: TRBJ2-7; V: TRBV30; size: few; D: NA; CDR3: CEQKAAYEQYF; DNA: TGTGAGCAGAAGGCGGCCTACGAGCAGTACTTC
J: TRBJ1-1; V: TRBV4-2; size: NA; D: NA; CDR3: CASSQEGAWGTEAFF; DNA: TGTGCCAGCAGCCAAGAGGGAGCGTGGGGCACTGAAGCTTTCTTT
J: TRBJ2-3; V: TRBV19; size: few; D: NA; CDR3: CASSIMDTQYF; DNA: TGTGCCAGTAGTATTATGGATACGCAGTATTTT
J: TRBJ2-1; V: TRBV9; size: NA; D: TRBD1; CDR3: CASSVQSRGGSVEQFF; DNA: TGTGCCAGCAGCGTCCAGAGCCGAGGGGGCTCGGTTGAGCAGTTCTTC
J: TRBJ1-2; V: TRBV2; size: NA; D: NA; CDR3: CASSGGETVNYGYTF; DNA: TGTGCCAGCAGTGGGGGTGAGACAGTCAACTATGGCTACACCTTC
J: TRBJ1-2; V: TRBV2; size: NA; D: NA; CDR3: CASSEGQGSGYTF; DNA: TGTGCCAGCAGTGAGGGGCAGGGAAGCGGCTACACCTTC
J: TRBJ2-1; V: TRBV9; size: NA; D: TRBD2; CDR3: CASSPRTVAGSYNEQFF; DNA: TGTGCCAGCAGCCCCCGTACCGTAGCGGGAAGCTACAATGAGCAGTTCTTC
J: TRBJ2-7; V: TRBV7-2; size: NA; D: TRBD1; CDR3: CASSWGQGGYEQYF; DNA: TGTGCCAGCAGCTGGGGACAGGGCGGATACGAGCAGTACTTC
J: TRBJ1-5; V: TRBV4-2; size: NA; D: NA; CDR3: CASSQESSRGQPQHF; DNA: TGTGCCAGCAGCCAAGAATCGTCCAGGGGTCAGCCCCAGCATTTT
J: TRBJ1-3; V: TRBV9; size: NA; D: TRBD1; CDR3: CASSTGGSGNTIYF; DNA: TGTGCCAGCAGCACAGGGGGTTCTGGAAACACCATATATTTT
J: TRBJ1-2; V: TRBV4-3; size: NA; D: TRBD1; CDR3: CASSQDPGTANYGYTF; DNA: TGCGCCAGCAGCCAAGATCCCGGGACAGCAAACTATGGCTACACCTTC
J: TRBJ1-1; V: TRBV7-8; size: NA; D: NA; CDR3: CASSLVFGTEAFF; DNA: TGTGCCAGCAGCTTAGTGTTCGGTACTGAAGCTTTCTTT
J: TRBJ2-5; V: TRBV5-1; size: NA; D: TRBD2; CDR3: CASSPGLPKETQYF; DNA: TGCGCCAGCAGCCCGGGACTACCCAAGGAGACCCAGTACTTC
J: TRBJ1-5; V: TRBV12-5; size: NA; D: TRBD1; CDR3: CASGLVPGGTGTINQPQHF; DNA: TGTGCTAGTGGTTTGGTACCTGGCGGGACAGGGACGATCAATCAGCCCCAGCATTTT
J: TRBJ2-1; V: TRBV4-1; size: few; D: NA; CDR3: CASSQSYSLYNEQFF; DNA: TGCGCCAGCAGCCAATCCTATTCCCTCTACAATGAGCAGTTCTTC
J: TRBJ2-3; V: TRBV28; size: NA; D: TRBD1; CDR3: CASTLDRWSTDTQYF; DNA: TGTGCCAGCACTTTGGACAGGTGGAGCACAGATACGCAGTATTTT
J: TRBJ2-7; V: TRBV28; size: NA; D: NA; CDR3: CASSFLGREVYEQYF; DNA: TGTGCCAGCAGTTTTCTCGGCAGGGAGGTTTACGAGCAGTACTTC